One sample yielded the 14 T cell receptor beta chains listed below, sequenced in a study of shared clonotypes between healthy human individuals. Profiling relied on immunoSEQ multiplex PCR, and the TCRdb table lists in-frame clones only, not all of them. The sample holds a few million clones; 93% are singletons and the top ten take 0.35% to 0.45%. Specimen: naive CD4+ T cells from PBMCs. Subset here: CD45RA+ positively selected. These receptors were obtained from a man in his late teens or twenties in good health. Some clones in this sample may be carry-over from other donors' samples.

This chain uses TRBV7-8 with TRBJ2-2; 15 bases line up with TRBD2. Germline CDR1 is SGHVS and CDR2 is FQNEAQ. After removal of 4 bases from V and 4 bases from J, the junction contained 10 bases not matched to a gene. CDR3 length: 19 amino acids. DNA of the CDR3: TGTGCCAGCAGCTACCGACTTAGGACTAGCGGGAGGGTCACCGGGGAGCTGTTTTTT. Translation: CASSYRLRTSGRVTGELFF. Drawing the rest from reference TRBV7-8 and TRBJ2-2, the complete variable domain is GAGVSQSPRYKVAKRGQDVALRCDPISGHVSLFWYQQALGQGPEFLTYFQNEAQLDKSGLPSDRFFAERPEGSVSTLKIQRTQQEDSAVYLCASSYRLRTSGRVTGELFFGEGSRLTVL.

This rearrangement joins TRBV5-5 to TRBJ2-7; TRBD2 agrees at 7 bases. The V gene end was trimmed by 6 bases and the J gene end by 7 bases; junction bases not matched to a gene: 10. Germline V gene sequence: CDR1 SGHKS, CDR2 YYEKEE (reference sequence). The length of the CDR3 is 13 residues. DNA for the CDR3: TGTGCCAGCAACGGGGGAGGGGTTTATGAGCAGTACTTC. Residues: CASNGGGVYEQYF. Combining the CDR3 with reference TRBV5-5 and TRBJ2-7 gives the whole variable domain DAGVTQSPTHLIKTRGQQVTLRCSPISGHKSVSWYQQVLGQGPQFIFQYYEKEERGRGNFPDRFSARQFPNYSSELNVNALLLGDSALYLCASNGGGVYEQYFGPGTRLTVT.

V is TRBV4-2 and J is TRBJ2-7; D remains unclear. V lost 0 bases and J lost 4, with 13 bases in between. Looked up from germline, CDR1 is LGHNA and CDR2 is YNFKEQ. CDR3 length: 15 residues. CDR3 bases: TGTGCCAGCAGCCAAGATCGGTCAGATTCATACGAGCAGTACTTC. Its protein is CASSQDRSDSYEQYF.

The chain has TRBV5-1 and TRBJ2-3, with D tentatively TRBD2 (5 bases). Germline V CDR1 and CDR2: SGHRS, YFSETQ. V lost 0 bases and J 5 bases, leaving 10 bases between the germline ends. The CDR3 runs 14 residues. CDR3 bases: TGCGCCAGCAGCTTGGTCGGGGTTGGAGATACGCAGTATTTT. Translating it yields CASSLVGVGDTQYF.

This clone occurred a few times. The J gene is TRBJ1-2, the V gene TRBV4-2, with D uncertain. The CDR3 has 12 residues. Trimming removed 1 base from V and 7 bases from J, with 7 bases in between. CDR1 is LGHNA and CDR2 is YNFKEQ in the germline V gene. CDR3 coding DNA: TGTGCCAGCAGCCAAGTGCAGGTTGGCTACACCTTC. Translating gives CASSQVQVGYTF.

This clone was observed a single time. The chain couples TRBV28 to TRBJ2-3; TRBD2 aligns across 9 bases. CDR3 size: 15 residues. V shed 5 bases and J 2 bases; nucleotides not matched to a gene: 5. Germline CDR1 reads MDHEN; CDR2 reads SYDVKM. The CDR3: CASSRLADNTDTQYF. Written as DNA, the CDR3 is TGTGCCAGCAGTAGACTAGCGGATAACACAGATACGCAGTATTTT. The full variable domain, in which reference TRBV28 and TRBJ2-3 provide the parts outside the CDR3, is DVKVTQSSRYLVKRTGEKVFLECVQDMDHENMFWYRQDPGLGLRLIYFSYDVKMKEKGDIPEGYSVSREKKERFSLILESASTNQTSMYLCASSRLADNTDTQYFGPGTRLTVL.

V is TRBV23-1 and J is TRBJ1-1; 10 nucleotides agree with TRBD1. TRBV23-1 is reported as an ORF; its role is uncertain. CDR3 size: 15 residues. The V gene end was trimmed by 4 bases and the J gene end by 3 bases; junction bases not matched to a gene: 5. The CDR3 loop reads CASSPRDRGDTEAFF. CDR3 in DNA: TGCGCCAGCAGTCCCCGGGACAGGGGCGACACTGAAGCTTTCTTT.

The rearrangement links TRBV19 to TRBJ2-5; D possibly uses TRBD1 or TRBD2 (5 bases each). Trimming shortened V by 4 bases and J by 3 bases, and 12 bases separated the two germline ends. This CDR3 has 14 residues. The germline CDR1 and CDR2 sequences are LNHDA and SQIVND (reference sequence). CDR3 DNA sequence: TGTGCCAGTAGTACTCGGGACGGAGAAGAGACCCAGTACTTC. Translating it yields CASSTRDGEETQYF.

The V call is TRBV28, the J call TRBJ1-5; D may be TRBD1 (5 bases). The CDR3 length is 16 residues. Trimming pared 1 base from V and 2 bases from J, leaving 12 bases between. Germline lookup yields CDR1 MDHEN and CDR2 SYDVKM. The CDR3 nucleotides read TGTGCCAGCAGTTTATTCAGGGCCTGGGGCAATCAGCCCCAGCATTTT. Encoded protein: CASSLFRAWGNQPQHF.

V and J are TRBV5-1 and TRBJ2-1; 13 bases are a match to TRBD2. CDR1 SGHRS and CDR2 YFSETQ come from the germline V gene. Trimming at V came to 4 bases and at J to 9 bases, leaving 10 bases not matched to a gene. CDR3 size: 16 residues. In nucleotides, the CDR3 is TGCGCCAGCAGCCAACTACTAGCGGGAGGGCCGGGTGAGCAGTTCTTC. This translates into CASSQLLAGGPGEQFF.

CDR3 sequence reads: CSVLDRRGRVETQYF. DNA for the CDR3: TGCAGCGTTCTCGACCGCAGGGGGCGGGTTGAGACCCAGTACTTC. This chain uses TRBV29-1 with TRBJ2-5, with 8 bases matching TRBD1. CDR3 length: 15 amino acids. CDR1 and CDR2 (germline): SQVTM, ANQGSEA. The J segment lost 5 bases and the V segment lost 5 bases, leaving 13 bases of the junction unmatched.

This clone was seen only once. This rearrangement joins TRBV19 to TRBJ2-2, with D tentatively TRBD1 (5 bases). The ends were cut back, 2 bases at V and 4 bases at J, with 14 bases in the middle. The CDR3 spans 16 residues. Germline assignment: CDR1 LNHDA and CDR2 SQIVND (reference sequence). The CDR3 nucleotides are TGTGCCAGTAGTATAATTTCAGGGTTGGTCACCGGGGAGCTGTTTTTT. It encodes CASSIISGLVTGELFF.

This CDR3 is CASSLYGIAGANVLTF. In nucleotides, the CDR3 is TGTGCCAGCAGTTTATACGGGATCGCTGGGGCCAACGTCCTGACTTTC. This chain connects TRBV27 to TRBJ2-6, with a weak D call TRBD2 (5 bases). Germline V gene sequence: CDR1 MNHEY, CDR2 SMNVEV (reference sequence). CDR3 length: 16 amino acids. The V end lost 1 base, the J end lost 2 bases, and 9 bases lay between the germline ends.

The chain has TRBV1 and TRBJ1-5; TRBD1 is the table's D call and was not checked against the DNA. TRBV1 is annotated as a pseudogene. The CDR3 contains 16 residues. The CDR3 DNA follows: TGCACCAGCAGCCAAGATCGTCAGTATAGCAATCAGCCCCAGCATTTT. Its protein product is CTSSQDRQYSNQPQHF.